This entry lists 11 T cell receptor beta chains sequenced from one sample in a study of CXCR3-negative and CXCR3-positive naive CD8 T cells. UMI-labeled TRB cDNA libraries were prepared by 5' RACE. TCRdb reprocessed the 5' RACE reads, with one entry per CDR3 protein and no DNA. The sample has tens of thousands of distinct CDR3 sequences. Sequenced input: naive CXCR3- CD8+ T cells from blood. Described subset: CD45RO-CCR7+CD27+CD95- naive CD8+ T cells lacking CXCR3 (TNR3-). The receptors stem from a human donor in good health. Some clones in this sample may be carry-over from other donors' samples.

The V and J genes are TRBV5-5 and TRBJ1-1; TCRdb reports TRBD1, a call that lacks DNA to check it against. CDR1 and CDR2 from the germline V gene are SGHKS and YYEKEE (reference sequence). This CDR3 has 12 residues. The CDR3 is CASSLKGAEAFF.

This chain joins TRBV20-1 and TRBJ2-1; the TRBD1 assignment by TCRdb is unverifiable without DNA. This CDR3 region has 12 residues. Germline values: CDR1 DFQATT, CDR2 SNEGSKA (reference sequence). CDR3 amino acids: CSATGGYNEQFF.

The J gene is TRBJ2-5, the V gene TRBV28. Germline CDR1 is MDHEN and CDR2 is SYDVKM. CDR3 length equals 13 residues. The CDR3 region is CASSLLMRETQYF.

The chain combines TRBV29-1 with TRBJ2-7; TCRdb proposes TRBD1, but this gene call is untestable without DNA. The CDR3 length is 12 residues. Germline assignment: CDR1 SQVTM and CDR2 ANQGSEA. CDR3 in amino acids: CSAGQGAYEQYF.

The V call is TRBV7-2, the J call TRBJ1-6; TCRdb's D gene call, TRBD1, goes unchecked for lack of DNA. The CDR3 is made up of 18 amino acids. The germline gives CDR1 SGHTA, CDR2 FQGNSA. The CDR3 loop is CASSPRDLDRGNHSPLHF.

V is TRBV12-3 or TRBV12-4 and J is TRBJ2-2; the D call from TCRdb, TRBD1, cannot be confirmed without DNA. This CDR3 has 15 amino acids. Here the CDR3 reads CASSTGQVDTGELFF.

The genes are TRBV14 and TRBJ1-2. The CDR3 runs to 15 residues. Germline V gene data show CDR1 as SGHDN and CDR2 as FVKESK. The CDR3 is CASSPDTSRLYGYTF.

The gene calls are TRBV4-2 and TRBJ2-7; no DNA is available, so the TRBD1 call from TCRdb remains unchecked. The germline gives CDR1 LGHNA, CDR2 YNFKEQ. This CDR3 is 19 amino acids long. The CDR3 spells CASSSPGQGAQGASYEQYF.

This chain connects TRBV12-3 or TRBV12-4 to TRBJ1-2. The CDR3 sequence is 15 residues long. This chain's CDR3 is CASSPFLRDGYGYTF.

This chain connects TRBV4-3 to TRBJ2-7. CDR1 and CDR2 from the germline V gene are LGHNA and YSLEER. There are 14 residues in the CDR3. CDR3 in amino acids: CASSQDLGSYEQYF.

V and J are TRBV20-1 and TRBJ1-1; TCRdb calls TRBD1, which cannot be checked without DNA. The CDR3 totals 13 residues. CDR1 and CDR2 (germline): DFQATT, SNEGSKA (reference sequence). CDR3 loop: CSGPTGDNTEAFF.